This T cell receptor beta chain was recorded in a study of cytomegalovirus exposure and HLA in healthy donors. The wider study: Early on, a data release was issued that held 85 million to 95 million unique TCRs from HLA-typed donors. Study-level results: Later on, an analysis tied 15,000 to 20,000 TCR beta sequences to HLA alleles at 0.05 false discovery rate. Productive rates of about 87% or about 30% were seen for most TCR beta V segments in an earlier analysis. Presence/absence analyses rested on an assumption that sequencing depth was roughly uniform across donors.

Germline CDR1 and CDR2: SNHLY and FYNNEI. CDR3 length: 17 residues. V shed 4 bases and J shed 8 bases, with 24 bases lying between them. On this clone: Its antigen remains unknown.

Researchers ran the PCR with 60 Vbeta and 13 Jbeta primers. Sequencing was performed with immunoSEQ multiplex PCR; in TCRdb, only in-frame clones are kept and a portion is missing. The data contain a few hundred thousand clones, approximately 80% of them singletons. This rearrangement joins TRBV2 to TRBJ2-4; perhaps TRBD1 as D (6 bases). Material for sequencing was PBMCs. This TCR derives from a girl aged 2 to 10 in good health and CMV-seronegative. The CDR3 DNA reads as TGTGCCAGCAGTGCGGGTCGGACAGACCTCGTCTCGGACATTCAGTACTTC. It codes for CASSAGRTDLVSDIQYF.